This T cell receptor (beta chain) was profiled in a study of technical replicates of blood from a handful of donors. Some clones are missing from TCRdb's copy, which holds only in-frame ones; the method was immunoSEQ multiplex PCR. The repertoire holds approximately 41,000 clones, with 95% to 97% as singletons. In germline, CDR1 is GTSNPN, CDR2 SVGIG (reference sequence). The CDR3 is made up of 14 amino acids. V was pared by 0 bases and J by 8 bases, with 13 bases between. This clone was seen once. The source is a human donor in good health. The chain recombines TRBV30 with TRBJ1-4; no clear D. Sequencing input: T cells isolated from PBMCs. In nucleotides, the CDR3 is TGTGCCTGGAGTGTACGACTAATGGAGGAAAAACTGTTTTTT. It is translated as CAWSVRLMEEKLFF.